This passage covers 16 T cell receptor beta chains from one sample sequenced in a study of PD-1 blockade in mismatch repair-deficient tumors. TCRdb's copy holds only in-frame clones and misses some; the assay was immunoSEQ multiplex PCR. This table holds about 51,000 clones, around 73% found once. The sample in question was peripheral blood, obtained 4 weeks after starting pembrolizumab. The receptors come from an adult with mismatch repair-deficient cancer.

The chain joins TRBV7-2 to TRBJ2-7; 13 bases are a match to TRBD2. The CDR3 consists of 15 residues. V shed 5 bases, J shed 5 bases, and the junction held 6 bases outside the gene matches. The V gene's germline CDR1 is SGHTA and CDR2 FQGNSA. CDR3 residues: CASSRTSGRAHEQYF. The CDR3 region has the DNA TGTGCCAGCAGCAGAACTAGCGGGAGGGCCCACGAGCAGTACTTC.

The table lists this clone with a few counts. This chain links TRBV5-1 with TRBJ1-2; 11 bases are shared with TRBD1. This CDR3 comprises 16 residues. V lost 4 bases and J lost 4; bases outside the gene matches: 9. CDR1 and CDR2 from the germline V gene are SGHRS and YFSETQ. CDR3 coding DNA: TGCGCCAGCAGCCGAGACCGGGACAGGGGGTCCTATGGCTACACCTTC. Its protein is CASSRDRDRGSYGYTF.

V usage is TRBV19 and J usage is TRBJ2-1; 10 bases line up with TRBD1. J gave up 7 bases and V 5 bases, and 5 bases lay outside the gene matches. Per the germline V gene, CDR1 is LNHDA and CDR2 is SQIVND (reference sequence). There are 14 residues in the CDR3. In DNA form, the CDR3 reads TGTGCCAGTAGTCCGGGACAGGGGAGGAATGAGCAGTTCTTC. This encodes CASSPGQGRNEQFF.

The V call is TRBV9, the J call TRBJ1-5; no firm D call. The CDR3 length is 14 residues. In germline, CDR1 is SGDLS, CDR2 YYNGEE. With 0 bases removed from V and 4 bases from J, the gap between germline ends came to 8 bases. The chain's CDR3 is CASSVGPVNQPQHF. Here the CDR3 DNA reads TGTGCCAGCAGCGTAGGGCCAGTGAATCAGCCCCAGCATTTT.

The chain couples TRBV7-9 to TRBJ1-3, with no clear D. Trimming pared 5 bases from V and 1 base from J, leaving 6 bases between. CDR1 and CDR2 from the germline V gene are SEHNR and FQNEAQ (reference sequence). The length of the CDR3 is 13 residues. The CDR3 DNA reads TGTGCCAGCAGCCGTATATCTGGAAACACCATATATTTT. Amino acid sequence: CASSRISGNTIYF.

The chain has TRBV30 and TRBJ1-3; D is undetermined. CDR3 length equals 12 residues. Trimming stripped 5 bases from V and 4 bases from J, with 9 bases between. Germline lookup yields CDR1 GTSNPN and CDR2 SVGIG (reference sequence). The CDR3 sequence: CAWSSGGNTIYF. In nucleotides, the CDR3 is TGTGCCTGGTCCTCGGGCGGAAACACCATATATTTT.

This clone was seen a few times. This chain links TRBV19 with TRBJ2-7, with D unclear. The ends were cut back, 6 bases at V and 1 base at J, with 13 bases in the middle. The CDR3 is 14 amino acids. Germline CDR1 and CDR2: LNHDA and SQIVND (reference sequence). The CDR3 DNA reads TGTGCCAGTAGACCTGATAAGGGATCCTACGAGCAGTACTTC. Encoded protein: CASRPDKGSYEQYF.

DNA of the CDR3: TGTGCCAGCAGCTTGGATGTGTTGTGGAACACTGAAGCTTTCTTT. Its translation is CASSLDVLWNTEAFF. The chain joins TRBV5-8 to TRBJ1-1; no firm D call. The V end was cut by 0 bases, the J end by 1 base, with 10 bases between. CDR1 and CDR2 from the germline V gene are SGHTS and YDEGEE. This CDR3 spans 15 amino acids.

This sequence joins TRBV4-3 and TRBJ2-1, with 8 bases that match TRBD1. The V gene's germline CDR1 is LGHNA and CDR2 YSLEER. The CDR3 is 15 residues long. V lost 4 bases and J lost 7; bases outside the gene matches: 9. CDR3 nucleotides: TGCGCCAGCAGCCCTTCCTGGACAGGGAAAAATGAGCAGTTCTTC. Translated, it gives CASSPSWTGKNEQFF.

The chain couples TRBV15 to TRBJ2-1; D is undetermined. The CDR3 is 13 amino acids. V was cut by 3 bases and J by 8 bases, with 11 bases left in between. Germline lookup yields CDR1 LNHNV and CDR2 YYDKDF (reference sequence). The CDR3 sequence: CATSRVDSYEQFF. The DNA for the CDR3 is TGTGCCACCAGCAGGGTCGACTCCTATGAGCAGTTCTTC.

The J gene is TRBJ2-3, the V gene TRBV11-3, with 7 bases fitting TRBD2. This CDR3 has 14 residues. Germline trimming cut 1 base from V and 8 bases from J; bases unmatched to any gene: 6. Germline CDR1 is SGHNT and CDR2 is YENEEA. The CDR3: CASSLVREMGTQYF. As DNA, the CDR3 is TGTGCCAGCAGCTTAGTGCGGGAGATGGGTACGCAGTATTTT.

This clone showed up just a few times. The rearrangement links TRBV11-2 to TRBJ1-2, with D unresolved. Germline loops: CDR1 SGHAT, CDR2 FQNNGV. The CDR3 consists of 17 residues. Between the trimmed V and J ends, which lost 6 bases and 4 bases, there was a span of 24 bases. Written as DNA, the CDR3 is TGTGCCAGCAGACCCGGGAGAGGCAGGCGGAGAGGCTATGGCTACACCTTC. This translates into CASRPGRGRRRGYGYTF.

The chain recombines TRBV2 with TRBJ1-5; 7 bases agree with TRBD1. The trim removed 6 bases at V and 2 bases at J, leaving 4 bases unmatched. Germline V lookup: CDR1 SNHLY, CDR2 FYNNEI. CDR3 length equals 14 residues. The DNA for the CDR3 is TGTGCCAGCAGAGACAGGGCGGGCAATCAGCCCCAGCATTTT. This encodes CASRDRAGNQPQHF.

A word on this clone: The junction departs from germline at one end; a sequencing error may be responsible. The V gene is TRBV6-1, the J gene TRBJ1-2; perhaps TRBD1 as D (6 bases). Per the germline V gene, CDR1 is MNHNS and CDR2 is SASEGT. The CDR3 has 14 amino acids. The CDR3 sequence: CASSDVAGVYGYTF. The CDR3 DNA is TGTGCCAGTAGTGATGTAGCAGGGGTGTATGGCTACACCTTC.

This clone was observed once. The same CDR3 arises from other DNA sequences in this sample as well. The CDR3 sequence is CASSPDRGSYEQYF. CDR3 nucleotides: TGTGCCAGCAGTCCCGACAGGGGATCCTACGAGCAGTACTTC. The chain carries TRBV28 and TRBJ2-7, with 8 bases aligning to TRBD1. After removal of 5 bases from V and 1 base from J, the junction contained 4 bases not matched to a gene. The CDR3 consists of 14 residues. The germline CDR1 and CDR2 sequences are MDHEN and SYDVKM.

The chain combines TRBV13 with TRBJ2-7; 10 bases agree with TRBD2. This CDR3 has 16 amino acids. With 5 bases clipped from V and 2 bases from J, the junction kept 9 bases outside the gene matches. Germline V gene data show CDR1 as PRHDT and CDR2 as FYEKMQ (reference sequence). The CDR3, as DNA: TGTGCCAGCAGCCCAACCGGGCTAGCGGGGGCCTACGAGCAGTACTTC. Amino acids: CASSPTGLAGAYEQYF.